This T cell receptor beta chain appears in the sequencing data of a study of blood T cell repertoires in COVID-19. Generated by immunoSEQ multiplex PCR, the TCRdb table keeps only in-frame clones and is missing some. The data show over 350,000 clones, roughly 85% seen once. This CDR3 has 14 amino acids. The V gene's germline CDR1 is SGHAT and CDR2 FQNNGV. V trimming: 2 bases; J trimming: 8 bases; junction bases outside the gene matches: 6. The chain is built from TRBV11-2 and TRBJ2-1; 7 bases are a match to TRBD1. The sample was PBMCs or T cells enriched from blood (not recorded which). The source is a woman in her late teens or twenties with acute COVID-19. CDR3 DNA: TGTGCCAGCAGCTTAATTAGGGGGCCCGATGAGCAGTTCTTC. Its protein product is CASSLIRGPDEQFF.